This T cell receptor (beta chain) was retrieved from a study of neurological immune-mediated disorders. Findings and limits, study-wide: None of the CDR3 amino acid sequences found in expanded clones was shared across subjects. This suggests that the TCR-beta repertoires were private in all groups.

CDR1 and CDR2 (germline): DFQATT, SNEGSKA (reference sequence). The CDR3 runs 14 residues. Trimming shortened V by 6 bases and J by 5 bases, and 19 bases separated the two germline ends. PBMCs stored at -80 C, numbering 2 million, were the origin of the unsorted libraries. 5'RACE generated cDNA with 10-nucleotide random UMIs. MiXCR, run by TCRdb on the 5' RACE reads, gives a single entry per CDR3 protein. The data show about 74,000 distinct CDR3 sequences, around 5.2% seen once. Worth noting for this clonotype: Its antigen is not identified.

The V and J genes are TRBV20-1 and TRBJ1-1; D gene unclear. This TCR was recovered from a man in his late teens or twenties with multiple sclerosis. The sample taken for sequencing was PBMCs. The CDR3 nucleotides are TGCAGTGCCAGCAGTGACGATTGGGGTACTGAAGCTTTCTTT. As protein: CSASSDDWGTEAFF.